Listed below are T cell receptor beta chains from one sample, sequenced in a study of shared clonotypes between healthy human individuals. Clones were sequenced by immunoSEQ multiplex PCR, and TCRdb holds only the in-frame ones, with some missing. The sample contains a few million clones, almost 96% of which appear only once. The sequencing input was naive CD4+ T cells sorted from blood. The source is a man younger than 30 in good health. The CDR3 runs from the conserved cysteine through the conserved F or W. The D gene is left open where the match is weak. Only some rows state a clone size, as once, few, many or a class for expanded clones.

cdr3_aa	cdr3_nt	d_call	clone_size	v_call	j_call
CSVDGEDYEQYF	TGCAGCGTTGATGGGGAAGACTACGAGCAGTACTTC	.	.	TRBV29-1	TRBJ2-7
CASSSDRVNTEAFF	TGTGCCAGCAGTTCAGACAGGGTGAACACTGAAGCTTTCTTT	TRBD1	.	TRBV6-5	TRBJ1-1
CASSIYRDSNSGNTIYF	TGTGCCAGCAGCATTTACCGGGACAGTAACTCTGGAAACACCATATATTTT	TRBD1	.	TRBV7-4	TRBJ1-3
CASTRGEGETQYF	TGCGCCAGCACCCGGGGGGAAGGAGAGACCCAGTACTTC	TRBD2	.	TRBV5-1	TRBJ2-5
CASSNRGEGLGNGYTF	TGTGCCAGCAGTAATCGCGGGGAGGGCCTTGGAAATGGCTACACCTTC	.	.	TRBV28	TRBJ1-2
CASSYSDRGTYEQYF	TGTGCCAGCAGTTACTCTGACAGGGGGACCTACGAGCAGTACTTC	TRBD1	once	TRBV6-5	TRBJ2-7
CASRPEGHLSYEQYF	TGTGCCAGCAGGCCGGAGGGACATCTCTCCTACGAGCAGTACTTC	.	.	TRBV28	TRBJ2-7
CASSVGQGAPTGELFF	TGTGCCAGCAGTGTGGGACAGGGGGCGCCCACCGGGGAGCTGTTTTTT	TRBD1	.	TRBV27	TRBJ2-2
CASSAQTSGGYTDTQYF	TGTGCCAGCAGTGCCCAGACTAGCGGGGGGTACACAGATACGCAGTATTTT	TRBD2	.	TRBV6-1	TRBJ2-3
CASSLDGTGNQPQHF	TGTGCCAGCAGCTTGGATGGGACAGGGAATCAGCCCCAGCATTTT	TRBD1	.	TRBV5-4	TRBJ1-5
CATSRGDRVGNQPQHF	TGTGCCACCAGCAGAGGAGACAGGGTCGGCAATCAGCCCCAGCATTTT	TRBD1	.	TRBV15	TRBJ1-5
CASDTASKGTDTQYF	TGTGCCAGTGACACAGCGTCCAAGGGGACAGATACGCAGTATTTT	.	.	TRBV27	TRBJ2-3
CASSSTGGGGRGFYEQYF	TGTGCCAGCAGCTCAACCGGAGGCGGCGGCAGGGGCTTTTACGAGCAGTACTTC	.	.	TRBV13	TRBJ2-7
CAWSVQGGQPQHF	TGTGCCTGGAGTGTACAGGGGGGTCAGCCCCAGCATTTT	TRBD1	.	TRBV30	TRBJ1-5
CASSGKNIQYF	TGTGCCAGCAGTGGTAAAAACATTCAGTACTTC	.	.	TRBV25-1	TRBJ2-4
CASSPIGREEAFF	TGTGCCAGCTCACCAATCGGACGAGAAGAAGCTTTCTTT	.	.	TRBV18	TRBJ1-1
CASSKGASVGETQYF	TGTGCCAGCAGCAAGGGTGCTAGCGTCGGAGAGACCCAGTACTTC	.	once	TRBV7-8	TRBJ2-5
CASSTWDRETQYF	TGTGCCAGCAGCACCTGGGACCGAGAGACCCAGTACTTC	.	.	TRBV7-2	TRBJ2-5
CASSLGAGNQPQHF	TGTGCCAGTAGCCTAGGTGCAGGGAATCAGCCCCAGCATTTT	.	.	TRBV19	TRBJ1-5
CASSFPGTDEQYF	TGTGCCAGCAGTTTCCCCGGGACCGACGAGCAGTACTTC	.	.	TRBV27	TRBJ2-7
CASSLAGRDGKETQYF	TGTGCCAGCAGCTTAGCGGGGAGGGACGGCAAAGAGACCCAGTACTTC	TRBD2	.	TRBV11-2	TRBJ2-5
CASSYPGQGGQPQHF	TGTGCCAGCAGTTACCCCGGACAGGGCGGCCAGCCCCAGCATTTT	TRBD1	.	TRBV6-6	TRBJ1-5
CAISERTGDSNQPQHF	TGTGCCATCAGTGAGAGGACAGGGGATAGCAATCAGCCCCAGCATTTT	TRBD1	once	TRBV10-3	TRBJ1-5
CASSLAGTGENIQYF	TGTGCCAGCTCACTAGCCGGGACAGGGGAAAACATTCAGTACTTC	TRBD1	once	TRBV18	TRBJ2-4
CASSEARGRGSNQPQHF	TGTGCCAGCAGTGAAGCGCGTGGCAGGGGTTCCAATCAGCCCCAGCATTTT	.	.	TRBV2	TRBJ1-5
CAWTTQGGSPLHF	TGTGCCTGGACGACCCAGGGAGGGTCACCCCTCCACTTT	.	.	TRBV30	TRBJ1-6
CAISEWSEAFF	TGTGCCATCAGTGAGTGGTCTGAAGCTTTCTTT	.	.	TRBV10-3	TRBJ1-1
CSATEETQYF	TGCAGTGCTACCGAGGAGACCCAGTACTTC	.	.	TRBV20-1	TRBJ2-5
CAITKSGGMNTEAFF	TGTGCCATCACCAAGAGCGGGGGTATGAACACTGAAGCTTTCTTT	.	.	TRBV10-3	TRBJ1-1
CASSLAGVTNEKLFF	TGTGCCAGCAGCCTGGCAGGGGTCACTAATGAAAAACTGTTTTTT	.	.	TRBV11-2	TRBJ1-4
CASSAVRESRQFF	TGCGCCAGCAGTGCTGTCAGGGAATCACGGCAGTTCTTC	.	once	TRBV10-1	TRBJ2-1
CASGGSTDTQYF	TGTGCCAGCGGGGGTAGCACAGATACGCAGTATTTT	.	.	TRBV28	TRBJ2-3
CASSEISGWRAYQPQHF	TGTGCCAGCAGTGAAATTTCGGGATGGCGCGCATATCAGCCCCAGCATTTT	.	.	TRBV6-1	TRBJ1-5
CASSPPTSRGGELFF	TGTGCCAGCAGTCCCCCGACTAGCCGGGGCGGGGAGCTGTTTTTT	TRBD2	.	TRBV28	TRBJ2-2
CASRGRAGASTDTQYF	TGTGCCAGCAGAGGGAGGGCGGGGGCCAGCACAGATACGCAGTATTTT	.	once	TRBV5-4	TRBJ2-3
CASSATGTLQETQYF	TGTGCCAGCAGCGCGACCGGGACTCTCCAAGAGACCCAGTACTTC	.	.	TRBV5-4	TRBJ2-5
CASSLVVAGGQETQYF	TGTGCCAGCAGCTTAGTGGTAGCGGGGGGTCAAGAGACCCAGTACTTC	TRBD2	.	TRBV7-9	TRBJ2-5
CASSETGDWTEAFF	TGTGCCAGCAGTGAGACAGGGGATTGGACTGAAGCTTTCTTT	TRBD1	.	TRBV6-1	TRBJ1-1
CASSPGQGEGTQYF	TGTGCCAGCAGTCCTGGACAGGGTGAGGGGACCCAGTACTTC	TRBD1	.	TRBV2	TRBJ2-5
CASSPGLGDEKLFF	TGTGCCAGCAGTCCGGGCCTTGGGGATGAAAAACTGTTTTTT	.	.	TRBV28	TRBJ1-4
CASSSGTHTYEQYF	TGTGCCAGCAGTTCCGGGACTCACACCTACGAGCAGTACTTC	.	.	TRBV27	TRBJ2-7
CASSERTDNYGYTF	TGTGCCAGCAGCGAACGGACAGATAACTATGGCTACACCTTC	.	.	TRBV7-8	TRBJ1-2
CASEQGSYGYTF	TGTGCCAGCGAACAGGGTAGTTATGGCTACACCTTC	.	.	TRBV28	TRBJ1-2
CASNAQGGRANVLTF	TGTGCCAGCAACGCACAGGGGGGGAGGGCCAACGTCCTGACTTTC	.	.	TRBV28	TRBJ2-6
CASSLGKDGQPQHF	TGTGCCAGCAGCTTAGGGAAAGACGGTCAGCCCCAGCATTTT	.	few	TRBV11-2	TRBJ1-5
CAWGRDLKNRWAFF	TGTGCCTGGGGCCGGGACCTCAAAAACAGGTGGGCTTTCTTT	.	.	TRBV30	TRBJ1-1
CASSVGTGVNEQYF	TGTGCCAGCAGCGTAGGGACAGGGGTCAACGAGCAGTACTTC	TRBD1	.	TRBV9	TRBJ2-7
CASSLGLAYEQFF	TGCGCCAGCAGCCTCGGACTAGCCTATGAGCAGTTCTTC	TRBD2	.	TRBV5-1	TRBJ2-1
CASSLVLSSGTVNEQFF	TGTGCCAGCAGCTTAGTTTTATCTAGCGGCACCGTAAATGAGCAGTTCTTC	TRBD2	.	TRBV11-2	TRBJ2-1
CASILAGTTDTQYF	TGTGCCAGCATACTAGCGGGGACCACAGATACGCAGTATTTT	TRBD2	.	TRBV7-2	TRBJ2-3
CASSLGAPGETQYF	TGTGCTAGCAGCTTAGGGGCGCCTGGGGAGACCCAGTACTTC	.	.	TRBV7-7	TRBJ2-5
CASSRMAGGQETQYF	TGTGCCAGCAGCCGGATGGCGGGGGGGCAAGAGACCCAGTACTTC	TRBD2	.	TRBV7-2	TRBJ2-5
CASSRGGSFYTF	TGTGCCAGCAGTCGGGGGGGCAGCTTCTACACCTTC	.	.	TRBV6-5	TRBJ1-2
CASSLQRGTEQFF	TGTGCCAGCAGCTTACAGCGTGGGACAGAGCAGTTCTTC	.	.	TRBV7-2	TRBJ2-1
CASWRVTYEQYF	TGCGCCAGCTGGCGGGTTACCTACGAGCAGTACTTC	.	.	TRBV4-3	TRBJ2-7